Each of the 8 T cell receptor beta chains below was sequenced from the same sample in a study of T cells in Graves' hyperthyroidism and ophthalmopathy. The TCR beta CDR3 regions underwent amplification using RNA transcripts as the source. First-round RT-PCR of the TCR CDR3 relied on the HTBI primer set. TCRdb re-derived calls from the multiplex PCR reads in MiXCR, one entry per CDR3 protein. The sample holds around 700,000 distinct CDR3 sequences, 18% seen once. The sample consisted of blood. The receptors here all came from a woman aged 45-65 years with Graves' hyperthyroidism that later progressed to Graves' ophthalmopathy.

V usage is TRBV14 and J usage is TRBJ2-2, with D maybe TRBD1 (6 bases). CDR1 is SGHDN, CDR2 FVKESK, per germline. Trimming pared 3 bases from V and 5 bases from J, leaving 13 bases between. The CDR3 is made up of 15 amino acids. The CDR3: CASSQSRQETGELFF. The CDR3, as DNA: TGTGCCAGCAGCCAGAGTAGACAGGAGACCGGGGAGCTGTTTTTT.

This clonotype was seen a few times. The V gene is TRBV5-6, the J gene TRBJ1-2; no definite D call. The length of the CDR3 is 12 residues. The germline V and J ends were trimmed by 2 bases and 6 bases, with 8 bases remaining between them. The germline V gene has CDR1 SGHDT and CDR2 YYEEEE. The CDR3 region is CASSFRWDGYTF. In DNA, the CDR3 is TGTGCCAGCAGCTTTCGGTGGGATGGCTACACCTTC. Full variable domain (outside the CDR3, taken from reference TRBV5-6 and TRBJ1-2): DAGVTQSPTHLIKTRGQQVTLRCSPKSGHDTVSWYQQALGQGPQFIFQYYEEEERQRGNFPDRFSGHQFPNYSSELNVNALLLGDSALYLCASSFRWDGYTFGSGTRLTVV.

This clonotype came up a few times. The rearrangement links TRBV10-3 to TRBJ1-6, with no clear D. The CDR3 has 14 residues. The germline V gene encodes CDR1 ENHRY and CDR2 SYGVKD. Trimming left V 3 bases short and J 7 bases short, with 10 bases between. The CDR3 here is CAISDGTVNSPLHF. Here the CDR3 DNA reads TGTGCCATCAGTGATGGCACGGTAAATTCACCCCTCCACTTT.

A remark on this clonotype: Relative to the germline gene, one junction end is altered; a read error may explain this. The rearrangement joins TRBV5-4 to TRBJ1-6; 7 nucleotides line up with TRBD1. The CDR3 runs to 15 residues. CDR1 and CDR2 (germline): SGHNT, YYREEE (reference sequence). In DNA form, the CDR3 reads TGTGCCAGCAGCTTGGCGACAGGGTTAGATTCAGCCCTCCACTTT. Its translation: CASSLATGLDSALHF.

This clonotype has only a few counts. CDR3 DNA: TGCGCCAGCAGTGAGTCCGGGGGGGGCCATGAGCAGTTCTTC. Translated, it gives CASSESGGGHEQFF. V gene TRBV10-2 combines with J gene TRBJ2-1; TRBD2 matches 8 bases. Losses at the gene ends were 0 bases for V and 8 bases for J; bases not matched to a gene: 3. The CDR3 extends over 14 amino acids. Germline CDR1 WSHSY, CDR2 SAAADI.

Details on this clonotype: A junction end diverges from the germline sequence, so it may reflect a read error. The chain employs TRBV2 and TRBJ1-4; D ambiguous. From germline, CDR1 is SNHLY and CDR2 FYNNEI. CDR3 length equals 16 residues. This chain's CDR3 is CVSTFQVGAANEKLFF. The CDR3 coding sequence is TGTGTCAGCACCTTTCAGGTGGGAGCAGCTAATGAAAAACTGTTTTTT.

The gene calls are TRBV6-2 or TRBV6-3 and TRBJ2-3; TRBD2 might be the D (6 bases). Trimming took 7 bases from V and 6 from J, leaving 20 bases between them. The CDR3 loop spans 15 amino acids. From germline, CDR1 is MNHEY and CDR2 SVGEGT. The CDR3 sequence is CASTPARVEGDTQYF. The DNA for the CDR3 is TGTGCCAGCACCCCGGCCAGGGTGGAGGGGGATACGCAGTATTTT.

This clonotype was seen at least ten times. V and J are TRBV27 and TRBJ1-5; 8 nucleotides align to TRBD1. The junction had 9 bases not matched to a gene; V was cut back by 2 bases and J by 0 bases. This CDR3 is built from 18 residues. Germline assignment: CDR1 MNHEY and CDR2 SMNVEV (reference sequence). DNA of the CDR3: TGTGCCAGCAGTTTAATCGGGACAGGCAGATATAGCAATCAGCCCCAGCATTTT. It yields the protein CASSLIGTGRYSNQPQHF.